This entry lists 11 T cell receptor beta chains sequenced from one sample in a study of blood T cell repertoires in COVID-19. The protocol was immunoSEQ multiplex PCR, while the TCRdb copy is restricted to in-frame clones and leaves out a portion. This table has 200,000 to 250,000 clones, about four fifths appearing once. The specimen sequenced was peripheral blood. All receptors come from an elderly woman with acute or convalescent COVID-19.

This clone was seen a handful of times. At one end the junction does not follow the germline gene, possibly because of a read error. This chain uses TRBV7-7 with TRBJ2-2, with 7 bases fitting TRBD1. CDR3 size: 15 residues. CDR1 SSHAT and CDR2 FNYEAQ come from the germline V gene (reference sequence). DNA for the CDR3: TGTGCTAGCAGCCTAGGGGGCCAAGGCACCGGGGAGCTGTTTTTT. This gives the protein CASSLGGQGTGELFF. Full variable domain (remainder filled in from reference TRBV7-7 and TRBJ2-2): GAGVSQSPRYKVTKRGQDVTLRCDPISSHATLYWYQQALGQGPEFLTYFNYEAQPDKSGLPSDRFSAERPEGSISTLTIQRTEQRDSAMYRCASSLGGQGTGELFFGEGSRLTVL.

V gene TRBV7-9 combines with J gene TRBJ1-5; unclear D gene. Germline V gene sequence: CDR1 SEHNR, CDR2 FQNEAQ (reference sequence). The ends were cut back, 0 bases at V and 2 bases at J, with 14 bases in the middle. CDR3 length: 17 amino acids. CDR3 residues: CASSLAGTGNGNQPQHF. The CDR3 region has the DNA TGTGCCAGCAGCTTAGCGGGCACGGGGAACGGCAATCAGCCCCAGCATTTT. Complete variable domain (other parts from reference TRBV7-9 and TRBJ1-5): DTGVSQNPRHKITKRGQNVTFRCDPISEHNRLYWYRQTLGQGPEFLTYFQNEAQLEKSRLLSDRFSAERPKGSFSTLEIQRTEQGDSAMYLCASSLAGTGNGNQPQHFGDGTRLSIL.

V gene TRBV21-1 combines with J gene TRBJ2-7; the tabulated D call, TRBD1, remains unverified against the DNA. TRBV21-1 is deemed a pseudogene. The CDR3 has 15 amino acids. The CDR3 coding sequence is TGTGCCAGCAGCAAAGGGGGGAACAGGGGCTACGAGCAGTACTTC. Translated: CASSKGGNRGYEQYF.

This chain links TRBV11-3 with TRBJ1-4; 9 positions agree with TRBD1. The CDR3 is 17 amino acids. Unmatched junction bases numbered 19, after V lost 5 bases and J lost 12 bases. The germline CDR1 and CDR2 sequences are SGHNT and YENEEA. The CDR3 spells CASSPGTGLVAEQELFF. CDR3 nucleotides: TGTGCCAGCAGCCCCGGGACAGGGTTGGTAGCGGAGCAGGAACTGTTTTTT. The variable domain in full, with the rest retrieved from reference TRBV11-3 and TRBJ1-4, is EAGVVQSPRYKIIEKKQPVAFWCNPISGHNTLYWYLQNLGQGPELLIRYENEEAVDDSQLPKDRFSAERLKGVDSTLKIQPAELGDSAVYLCASSPGTGLVAEQELFFGSGTQLSVL.

The gene calls are TRBV28 and TRBJ1-4; D not resolved. From germline, CDR1 is MDHEN and CDR2 SYDVKM. This CDR3 is built from 17 residues. V lost 1 base, J lost 7 bases, and 19 bases lay in between. The CDR3 spells CASSLSRPFSGGEKLFF. CDR3 nucleotide sequence: TGTGCCAGCAGTTTATCCCGCCCCTTTAGCGGCGGTGAAAAACTGTTTTTT. Full variable domain (missing parts from reference TRBV28 and TRBJ1-4): DVKVTQSSRYLVKRTGEKVFLECVQDMDHENMFWYRQDPGLGLRLIYFSYDVKMKEKGDIPEGYSVSREKKERFSLILESASTNQTSMYLCASSLSRPFSGGEKLFFGSGTQLSVL.

V gene TRBV19 combines with J gene TRBJ1-1, with D possibly matching TRBD1 (5 bases). The germline V gene has CDR1 LNHDA and CDR2 SQIVND (reference sequence). V was shortened by 11 bases and J by 0 bases, with 22 bases between the two germline ends. This CDR3 region has 16 residues. CDR3 DNA: TGTGCCTCGCGCTGGGGGGACCCGAACATGAACACTGAAGCTTTCTTT. It is translated as CASRWGDPNMNTEAFF.

V is TRBV5-6 and J is TRBJ2-2, with no clear D. Germline lookup yields CDR1 SGHDT and CDR2 YYEEEE. This CDR3 has 15 residues. The V and J ends lost 3 bases and 4 bases respectively, with 13 bases between them. The CDR3 sequence is CASSSLSPVTGELFF. DNA for the CDR3: TGTGCCAGCAGCTCCCTGTCCCCCGTCACCGGGGAGCTGTTTTTT.

The rearrangement joins TRBV2 to TRBJ2-1, with D possibly TRBD2 on 6 matching bases. The CDR3 is made up of 15 amino acids. The V and J ends lost 6 bases and 13 bases respectively, with 25 bases between them. CDR1 and CDR2 from the germline V gene are SNHLY and FYNNEI. In DNA form, the CDR3 reads TGTGCCAGCAGCGTCGGCCCGAATCCGGGGGAGATTCAGTTCTTC. Its protein is CASSVGPNPGEIQFF.

This chain joins TRBV3-1 (or the pseudogene TRBV3-2) and TRBJ1-1; TRBD1 matches 8 bases. Germline CDR1 LGHDT, CDR2 YNNKEL (reference sequence). The CDR3 sequence is 13 residues long. V gave up 1 base and J gave up 6 bases; unmatched junction bases: 1. CDR3 DNA sequence: TGTGCCAGCAGCCAAGCGGACAGGGCTGAAGCTTTCTTT. Its translation is CASSQADRAEAFF.

This clone came up once. The chain carries TRBV11-3 and TRBJ1-2; 7 bases line up with TRBD1. The CDR3 loop spans 15 amino acids. The germline gives CDR1 SGHNT, CDR2 YENEEA. J lost 0 bases, V lost 5 bases, and 6 bases had no gene match. CDR3 residues: CASSQGQPANYGYTF. The CDR3 DNA sequence: TGTGCCAGCAGCCAGGGACAGCCTGCTAACTATGGCTACACCTTC.

For this clone: At one boundary the junction diverges from the germline segment, which might be a read error. The chain joins TRBV6-5 to TRBJ1-1; D uncertain. CDR1 and CDR2 (germline): MNHEY, SVGAGI. This CDR3 region has 14 residues. CDR3 protein: CASSDSRSSTEAFF. The CDR3 DNA follows: TGTGCCAGCAGTGACTCCCGGAGCTCCACTGAAGCTTTCTTT.